This TCR beta chain was sequenced during a study of T cells in localized non-small cell lung cancer. The CDR3 sequence is 13 residues long. The germline V gene encodes CDR1 MGHDK and CDR2 SYGVNS. With 6 bases removed from V and 5 bases from J, the gap between germline ends came to 10 bases. Study findings and constraints: Highest T cell clonality was seen in uninvolved adjacent lung, surpassing that measured in tumor. Greater blood T cell density accompanied longer overall survival.

Measured with immunoSEQ multiplex PCR; TCRdb has only the in-frame clones, and not every one. The sample holds about 43,000 clones; 90% to 95% are singletons and the top ten take roughly a tenth. Note on this clone: Its antigen is unknown.

The chain joins TRBV25-1 to TRBJ2-2; no clear D gene. The sample here was PBMCs, taken before any cancer treatment. The sequence was collected from a woman aged 35-75 years with stage II lung adenocarcinoma. CDR3 DNA: TGTGCCAGCAGCCCAGAATTTACCGGGGAGCTGTTTTTT. Amino acids: CASSPEFTGELFF.